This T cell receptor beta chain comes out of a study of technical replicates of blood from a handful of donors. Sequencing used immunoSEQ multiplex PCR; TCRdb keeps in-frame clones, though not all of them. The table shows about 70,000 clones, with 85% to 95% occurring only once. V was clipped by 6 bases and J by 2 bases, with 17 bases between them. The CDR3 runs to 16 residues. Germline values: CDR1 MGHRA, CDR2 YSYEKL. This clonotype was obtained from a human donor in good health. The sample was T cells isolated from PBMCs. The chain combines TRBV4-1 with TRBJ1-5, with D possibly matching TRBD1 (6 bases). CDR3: CASSHSGARGNQPQHF. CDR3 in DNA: TGCGCCAGCAGTCACTCAGGGGCGCGAGGCAATCAGCCCCAGCATTTT.